This TCR beta chain originates from a study of T cell changes during pregnancy in multiple sclerosis. Comments on this clone: The same CDR3 can be traced to other DNA sequences in this sample.

TCRdb keeps only in-frame clones here, not all; method: immunoSEQ multiplex PCR. This sample carries some 70,000 clones, almost 90% of them seen once, and the ten largest clones take 8% to 9.5%. This CDR3 is 14 amino acids long. Germline V gene lookup returns CDR1 SQVTM and CDR2 ANQGSEA. V dropped 2 bases and J dropped 2 bases, with 13 bases sitting between them. This receptor was obtained from a female donor in good health, enrolled as a control in a pregnancy study. The gene calls are TRBV29-1 and TRBJ2-7, with D perhaps TRBD1 (6 bases). The sequences come from peripheral blood, collected after pregnancy. This CDR3 is CSVEFRQGTYEQYF. CDR3 DNA: TGCAGCGTTGAATTCCGGCAGGGGACCTACGAGCAGTACTTC.